This T cell receptor (beta chain) was obtained from a study of blood T cell repertoires in COVID-19. Study background: The origin of the acute and convalescent COVID-19 samples was the United States, Italy and Spain. Nucleic acid was either cDNA or gDNA, and it came from T cells, B-cell-depleted T cells, or PBMCs.

This clone was counted once. Relative to the germline gene, one junction end is altered; a read error may explain this. This sample includes further DNA sequences coding for the same CDR3. Study processing details: Reference gene primer amplification gave nucleated cell count estimates. The repertoire was sequenced with immunoSEQ multiplex PCR; TCRdb's copy has only in-frame clones and lacks some. V and J calls and clone size are given by that table; D and trimming were obtained from the DNA. The sample holds 30,000 or so clones, around 67% seen once. Germline V lookup: CDR1 DFQATT, CDR2 SNEGSKA (reference sequence). The CDR3 consists of 16 residues.

This TCR came from a human donor in a cohort sampled during active COVID-19. What was sequenced was peripheral blood. V and J are TRBV20-1 and TRBJ2-7; TRBD1 matches at 9 bases. CDR3 coding DNA: TGCAGTGCTACTGAATTGGGGACAGGGATTCGGTACGAGCAGTACTTT. Its translation: CSATELGTGIRYEQYF.